One and the same sample provided the 4 T cell receptor beta chains below, sequenced in a study of blood T cell repertoires in COVID-19. The assay was immunoSEQ multiplex PCR, and TCRdb's table has in-frame clones only and misses some. Of about 120,000 clones in the sample, approximately 90% were seen once. Source material: peripheral blood. The receptors come from a man in his sixties or seventies with active or convalescent COVID-19.

The chain combines TRBV7-6 with TRBJ1-6; a possible D gene is TRBD1 (6 bases). Looked up from germline, CDR1 is SGHVS and CDR2 is FNYEAQ. V was cut by 3 bases and J by 7 bases, with 13 bases left in between. CDR3 length equals 15 residues. CDR3 coding DNA: TGTGCCAGCAGCTTGGCGGACAGCCCAAATTCACCCCTCCACTTT. It is translated as CASSLADSPNSPLHF.

The rearrangement links TRBV5-8 to TRBJ2-5; TRBD2 aligns across 13 bases. The CDR3 has 17 amino acids. Germline CDR1 SGHTS, CDR2 YDEGEE. J lost 3 bases, V lost 4 bases, and 9 bases had no gene match. As DNA, the CDR3 is TGTGCCAGCAGCCCAGGGGGGACTAGCGGGACGGAAGAGACCCAGTACTTC. Translating it yields CASSPGGTSGTEETQYF.

The rearrangement links TRBV29-1 to TRBJ2-1; the match to TRBD1 covers 7 bases. CDR3 length: 13 amino acids. Trimming took 6 bases from V and 7 from J; bases not matched to a gene: 9. Germline V gene data show CDR1 as SQVTM and CDR2 as ANQGSEA. CDR3 nucleotides: TGCAGCGTAGCCCCTTACAGGGGTAATGAGCAGTTCTTC. Translated: CSVAPYRGNEQFF.

The chain carries TRBV10-2 and TRBJ2-5; tentatively, D is TRBD1 (6 bases). The CDR3 has 13 amino acids. Germline loops: CDR1 WSHSY, CDR2 SAAADI. Between the trimmed V and J ends, which lost 6 bases and 5 bases, there was a span of 13 bases. The CDR3, as DNA: TGCGCCAGCAGACAGGGTTTCGCGGAGACCCAGTACTTC. This codes for CASRQGFAETQYF.